This T cell receptor (beta chain) appears in the sequencing data of a study of beta chain features in type 1 diabetes. Across the study: What patients shared with healthy donors was a similar profile of age, gender and cell yields.

The study's findings and limits: Moderate but significant shortening of TCRB CDR3s was recorded in all four CD4+ subsets from Type 1 diabetes patients.

All of the isolated RNA was reverse transcribed, so expressed TCRB transcripts were sequenced. TCRdb keeps only in-frame clones here, not all; method: immunoSEQ multiplex PCR. The sample contains about 660,000 clones, more than 13% of which appear only once. As to this clone: Its antigen is not known.

The sequence came from a man in his late teens or twenties with type 1 diabetes. The material sequenced was naive CD4+ T cells from blood.

The CDR3 coding sequence is TGTGCCAGCAGCCGCGGACTATCTACTAGCGCAGATACGCAGTATTTT. It yields the protein CASSRGLSTSADTQYF. The chain links TRBV2 to TRBJ2-3; TRBD2 agrees at 7 bases. Looked up from germline, CDR1 is SNHLY and CDR2 is FYNNEI. J lost 4 bases, V lost 6 bases, and 13 bases had no gene match. This CDR3 spans 16 amino acids.